These 14 T cell receptor beta chains originate from one sample sequenced in a study of human T cells and chemical hapten exposure. Via MiXCR, TCRdb re-called the RACE reads, giving one row per CDR3 protein. Of some 300,000 distinct CDR3 sequences in the sample, 5.5% were seen once. Time point of the sample: pre-sensitization, week 0. Treatment noted: therapeutic diphenylcyclopropenone sensitization with weekly scalp DPC. The sample consisted of whole blood, taken in connection with sensitization to the hapten diphenylcyclopropenone (DPC). These receptors were taken from a young woman with alopecia areata. Some clones in this sample may be carry-over from other donors' samples.

This clonotype was seen many times. The chain carries TRBV2 and TRBJ2-3; 11 bases are a match to TRBD2. This CDR3 has 16 residues. With V trimmed by 8 bases and J by 2 bases, 9 bases remained unmatched. Germline V CDR1 and CDR2: SNHLY, FYNNEI. In nucleotides, the CDR3 is TGTGCCAGCGGATTTTCGACTAGCGGGGCCACAGATACGCAGTATTTT. Its protein is CASGFSTSGATDTQYF.

The chain carries TRBV29-1 and TRBJ2-5; no clear D. This CDR3 is 11 amino acids long. Germline V gene sequence: CDR1 SQVTM, CDR2 ANQGSEA. Deletions cut 3 bases from V and 4 bases from J, with 6 bases between. CDR3 sequence reads: CSVDIRETQYF. In nucleotides, the CDR3 is TGCAGCGTTGACATAAGAGAGACCCAGTACTTC.

This clonotype was detected a few times. J is TRBJ2-1 and V is TRBV6-2 or TRBV6-3; TRBD1 aligns across 9 bases. The junction had 10 bases not matched to a gene; V was cut back by 5 bases and J by 8 bases. Germline V CDR1 and CDR2: MNHEY, SVGEGT. The CDR3 totals 15 residues. The CDR3 loop reads CASSTQGQGVDEQFF. CDR3 DNA: TGTGCCAGCAGTACTCAGGGACAGGGTGTTGATGAGCAGTTCTTC.

This clonotype was counted a few times. This rearrangement joins TRBV18 to TRBJ2-6, with D unresolved. Germline CDR1 and CDR2: KGHSH and LQKENI. The CDR3 runs 16 residues. V shed 2 bases and J shed 0 bases, with 8 bases lying between them. This CDR3 is CASSPSPISGANVLTF. For the CDR3, the DNA is TGTGCCAGCTCACCATCTCCGATCTCTGGGGCCAACGTCCTGACTTTC.

There are many counts of this clonotype. The V call is TRBV29-1, the J call TRBJ2-3; D gene ambiguous. Germline V gene lookup returns CDR1 SQVTM and CDR2 ANQGSEA. The CDR3 covers 14 residues. Trimming removed 3 bases from V and 5 bases from J, with 15 bases in between. This CDR3 is CSVDLARKRDTQYF. CDR3 DNA sequence: TGCAGCGTTGATCTGGCCAGGAAGCGAGATACGCAGTATTTT.

This clonotype was counted at least ten times. The chain links TRBV2 to TRBJ1-6; 7 positions agree with TRBD1. CDR3 length: 16 residues. Germline loops: CDR1 SNHLY, CDR2 FYNNEI. Trimming took 4 bases from V and 5 from J; bases not matched to a gene: 8. CDR3 loop: CASSGETGKHNSPLHF. Written as DNA, the CDR3 is TGTGCCAGCAGTGGCGAGACAGGGAAACATAATTCACCCCTCCACTTT. Using reference TRBV2 and TRBJ1-6 for the parts outside the CDR3, the full variable domain is EPEVTQTPSHQVTQMGQEVILRCVPISNHLYFYWYRQILGQKVEFLVSFYNNEISEKSEIFDDQFSVERPDGSNFTLKIRSTKLEDSAMYFCASSGETGKHNSPLHFGNGTRLTVT.

This clonotype was counted a few times. V and J are TRBV2 and TRBJ2-5, with D perhaps matching TRBD2 (6 bases). V was trimmed by 5 bases and J by 4 bases, leaving 14 bases between them. CDR1 SNHLY and CDR2 FYNNEI come from the germline V gene. The CDR3 extends over 14 amino acids. The CDR3 reads CASSREKQSETQYF. The CDR3 DNA reads TGTGCCAGCAGTCGGGAGAAACAGTCAGAGACCCAGTACTTC.

The chain carries TRBV6-2 or TRBV6-3 and TRBJ2-1, with D unclear. V was pared by 0 bases and J by 4 bases, with 4 bases between. The CDR3 runs to 13 residues. The germline gives CDR1 MNHEY, CDR2 SVGEGT. CDR3 sequence (DNA): TGTGCCAGCAGTTACTCGAAGTACAATGAGCAGTTCTTC. It translates to CASSYSKYNEQFF.

This clonotype was found many times. The chain carries TRBV29-1 and TRBJ1-2, with TRBD1 matching 7 bases. The V gene's germline CDR1 is SQVTM and CDR2 ANQGSEA. V shed 1 base, J shed 3 bases, and the junction held 5 bases outside the gene matches. The CDR3 extends over 14 amino acids. CDR3 in amino acids: CSVEGQGLDYGYTF. CDR3 DNA: TGCAGCGTTGAAGGACAGGGCCTAGACTATGGCTACACCTTC.

In this sample, this clonotype turned up many times. The J gene is TRBJ1-1, the V gene TRBV28; maybe TRBD1 (6 bases). CDR3 length: 14 residues. The germline V gene encodes CDR1 MDHEN and CDR2 SYDVKM. Trimming shortened V by 5 bases and J by 4 bases, and 14 bases separated the two germline ends. The CDR3 loop reads CASSLTGRGTEAFF. CDR3 in DNA: TGTGCCAGCAGTCTGACAGGAAGGGGCACTGAAGCTTTCTTT.

This clonotype showed up just a few times. The chain is built from TRBV6-5 and TRBJ1-1; D unclear. Trimming removed 4 bases at V and 3 bases at J, with 15 bases between. Germline V gene data show CDR1 as MNHEY and CDR2 as SVGAGI. The CDR3 has 15 amino acids. The CDR3 here is CASSFPGQEDTEAFF. Here the CDR3 DNA reads TGTGCCAGCAGTTTCCCGGGCCAGGAGGACACTGAAGCTTTCTTT.

This clonotype was seen more than once but under ten times. The DNA of the CDR3 is TGTGCCAGCAGCCAAGAGGAAAGGGCTAATCAGTACTTC. Protein: CASSQEERANQYF. The chain combines TRBV3-1 with TRBJ2-4; D remains unclear. Germline V CDR1 and CDR2: LGHDT, YNNKEL (reference sequence). The CDR3 consists of 13 residues. V lost 0 bases and J 12 bases, leaving 12 bases between the germline ends.

The rearrangement links TRBV28 to TRBJ1-5, with D perhaps matching TRBD1 (5 bases). Germline lookup yields CDR1 MDHEN and CDR2 SYDVKM. The V gene lost 2 bases and the J gene lost 6 bases, with 11 bases spanning the gap. The CDR3 length is 14 residues. The CDR3 bases are TGTGCCAGCAGTTTACCCGGGGCGATTCAGCCCCAGCATTTT. This sequence encodes CASSLPGAIQPQHF.

This chain links TRBV4-2 with TRBJ1-1; 9 bases are a match to TRBD1. Per germline, CDR1 LGHNA and CDR2 YNFKEQ. V was pared by 0 bases and J by 6 bases, with 14 bases of the junction left unmatched. This CDR3 spans 18 amino acids. This CDR3 reads CASSQDSIVWDREAEAFF. The CDR3 DNA reads TGTGCCAGCAGCCAAGATTCAATCGTCTGGGACAGGGAAGCTGAAGCTTTCTTT.